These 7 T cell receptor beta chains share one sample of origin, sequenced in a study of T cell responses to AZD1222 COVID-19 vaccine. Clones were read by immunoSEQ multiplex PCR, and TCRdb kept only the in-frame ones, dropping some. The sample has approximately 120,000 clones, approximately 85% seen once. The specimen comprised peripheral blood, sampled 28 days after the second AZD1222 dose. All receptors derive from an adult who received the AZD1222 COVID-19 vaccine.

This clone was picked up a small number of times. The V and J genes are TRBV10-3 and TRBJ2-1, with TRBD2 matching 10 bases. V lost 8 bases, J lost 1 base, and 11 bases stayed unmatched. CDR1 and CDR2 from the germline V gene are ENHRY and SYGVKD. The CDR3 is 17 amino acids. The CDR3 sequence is CAISGTSERASYNEQFF. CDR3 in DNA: TGTGCCATCTCCGGGACTAGCGAACGGGCGTCCTACAATGAGCAGTTCTTC.

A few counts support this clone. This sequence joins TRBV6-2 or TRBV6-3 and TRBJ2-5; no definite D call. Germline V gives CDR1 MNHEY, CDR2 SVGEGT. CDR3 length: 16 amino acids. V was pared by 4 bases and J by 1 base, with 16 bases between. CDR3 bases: TGTGCCAGCAGTTTCGCCTCCCTCACGGGCCAAGAGACCCAGTACTTC. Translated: CASSFASLTGQETQYF.

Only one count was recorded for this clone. CDR3 region: CASSIRIRETEAFF. CDR3 in DNA: TGTGCCAGTAGTATAAGGATCCGGGAGACTGAAGCTTTCTTT. The V call is TRBV19, the J call TRBJ1-1; D remains ambiguous. Trimming took 2 bases from V and 5 from J, leaving 12 bases between them. Germline CDR1 is LNHDA and CDR2 is SQIVND (reference sequence). This CDR3 has 14 residues.

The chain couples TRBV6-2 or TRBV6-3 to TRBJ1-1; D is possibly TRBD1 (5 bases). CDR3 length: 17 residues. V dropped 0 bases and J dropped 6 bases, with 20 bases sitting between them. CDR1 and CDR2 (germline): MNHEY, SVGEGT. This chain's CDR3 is CASSYSPHGGVRAEAFF. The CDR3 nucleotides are TGTGCCAGCAGTTACTCCCCCCACGGGGGTGTGAGGGCTGAAGCTTTCTTT.

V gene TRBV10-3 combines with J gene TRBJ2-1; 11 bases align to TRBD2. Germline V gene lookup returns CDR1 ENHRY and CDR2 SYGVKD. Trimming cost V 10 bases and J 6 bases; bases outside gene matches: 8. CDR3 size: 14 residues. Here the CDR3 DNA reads TGTGCCACTCAAACTAGCGGGGGAGGCAATGAGCAGTTCTTC. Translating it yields CATQTSGGGNEQFF.

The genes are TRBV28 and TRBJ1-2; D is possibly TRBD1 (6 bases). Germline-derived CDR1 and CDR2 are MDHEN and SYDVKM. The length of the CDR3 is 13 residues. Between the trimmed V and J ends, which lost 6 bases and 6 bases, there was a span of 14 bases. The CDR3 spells CASRRGATDGYTF. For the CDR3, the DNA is TGTGCCAGCAGGCGGGGGGCGACGGATGGCTACACCTTC.

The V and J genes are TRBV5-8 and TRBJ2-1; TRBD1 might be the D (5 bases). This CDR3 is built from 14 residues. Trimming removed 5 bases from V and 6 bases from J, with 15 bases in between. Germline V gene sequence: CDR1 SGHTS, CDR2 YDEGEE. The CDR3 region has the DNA TGTGCCAGCAGGCCCCTGGACCAGGGCAATGAGCAGTTCTTC. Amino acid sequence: CASRPLDQGNEQFF.